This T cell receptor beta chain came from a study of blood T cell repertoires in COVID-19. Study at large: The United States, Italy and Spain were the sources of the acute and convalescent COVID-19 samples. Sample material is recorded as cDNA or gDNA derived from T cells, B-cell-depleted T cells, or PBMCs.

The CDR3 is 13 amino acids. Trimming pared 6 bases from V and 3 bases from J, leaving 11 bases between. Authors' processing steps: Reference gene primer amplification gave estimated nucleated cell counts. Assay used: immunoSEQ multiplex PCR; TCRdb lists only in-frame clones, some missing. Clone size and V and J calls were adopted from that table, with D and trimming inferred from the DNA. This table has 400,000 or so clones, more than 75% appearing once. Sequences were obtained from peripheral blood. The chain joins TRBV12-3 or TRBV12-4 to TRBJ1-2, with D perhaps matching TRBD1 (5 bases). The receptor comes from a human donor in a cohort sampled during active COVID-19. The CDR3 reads CASRRRGDYGYTF. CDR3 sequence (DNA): TGTGCCAGCAGACGACGGGGGGACTATGGCTACACCTTC.